This T cell receptor beta chain was identified during a study of blood T cell repertoires in COVID-19. CDR3 length: 14 residues. CDR1 KGHSH and CDR2 LQKENI come from the germline V gene. Trimming took 4 bases from V and 7 from J, leaving 13 bases between them. Sequenced by immunoSEQ multiplex PCR; TCRdb stores in-frame clones only, minus some. This sample has roughly 240,000 clones, with around four fifths found just once. V and J are TRBV18 and TRBJ1-4; tentatively, D is TRBD1 (6 bases). The sequenced material came from peripheral blood. The origin of this receptor is a man in his 60s who had recovered from COVID-19. CDR3 sequence reads: CASSLRGRGEKLFF. The CDR3 DNA reads TGTGCCAGCTCACTCAGGGGAAGAGGTGAAAAACTGTTTTTT.